The next 13 T cell receptor beta chains were all read from a single sample in a study of blood T cell repertoires in COVID-19. Clones were sequenced by immunoSEQ multiplex PCR, and TCRdb holds only the in-frame ones, with some missing. The sample includes 360,000 or so clones, under 85% seen only once; the top ten take around 5%. The specimen was PBMCs or T cells enriched from blood (not recorded which). All receptors derive from a woman aged 50 to 60 who had recovered from COVID-19.

V is TRBV19 and J is TRBJ1-2, with 10 bases lining up with TRBD1. Germline V gives CDR1 LNHDA, CDR2 SQIVND (reference sequence). CDR3 length: 16 amino acids. V was pared by 3 bases and J by 6 bases, with 10 bases of the junction left unmatched. The CDR3 DNA reads TGTGCCAGTAGTATGGATTCTGGGACAGGGGCGGATGGCTACACCTTC. It codes for CASSMDSGTGADGYTF. The variable domain in full, with the rest retrieved from reference TRBV19 and TRBJ1-2, is DGGITQSPKYLFRKEGQNVTLSCEQNLNHDAMYWYRQDPGQGLRLIYYSQIVNDFQKGDIAEGYSVSREKKESFPLTVTSAQKNPTAFYLCASSMDSGTGADGYTFGSGTRLTVV.

This clone was seen more than once but under ten times. The V and J genes are TRBV4-2 and TRBJ2-5; 8 bases match TRBD2. CDR1 is LGHNA, CDR2 YNFKEQ, per germline. The CDR3 is made up of 14 amino acids. J gave up 1 base and V 5 bases, and 3 bases lay outside the gene matches. The CDR3 here is CASSDTSGQETQYF. Here the CDR3 DNA reads TGTGCCAGCAGCGACACTAGCGGCCAAGAGACCCAGTACTTC.

This chain joins TRBV27 and TRBJ2-5, with 7 bases fitting TRBD1. The CDR3 sequence is 14 residues long. Germline CDR1 is MNHEY and CDR2 is SMNVEV (reference sequence). After removal of 6 bases from V and 5 bases from J, the junction contained 9 bases not matched to a gene. The CDR3, as DNA: TGTGCCAGCAGCCGAGAAAGGGGGCGGGAGACCCAGTACTTC. It encodes CASSRERGRETQYF.

This chain uses TRBV19 with TRBJ1-6, with 9 bases fitting TRBD1. CDR1 is LNHDA and CDR2 is SQIVND in the germline V gene (reference sequence). With 3 bases clipped from V and 4 bases from J, the junction kept 4 bases outside the gene matches. The CDR3 sequence is 16 residues long. The CDR3 region has the DNA TGTGCCAGTAGTATGGTGGGACAGGGTTATAATTCACCCCTCCACTTT. Its protein is CASSMVGQGYNSPLHF.

CDR3: CAWSRQGVEQYF. The DNA for the CDR3 is TGTGCCTGGAGTAGACAGGGGGTAGAGCAGTACTTC. This chain joins TRBV30 and TRBJ2-7; 9 bases fit TRBD1. This CDR3 has 12 amino acids. From germline, CDR1 is GTSNPN and CDR2 SVGIG (reference sequence). V dropped 2 bases and J dropped 7; count of bases not matched to a gene: 3.

The rearrangement links TRBV7-9 to TRBJ1-1, with D maybe TRBD1 (6 bases). Deletions cut 3 bases from V and 3 bases from J, with 20 bases between. Germline CDR1 reads SEHNR; CDR2 reads FQNEAQ (reference sequence). This CDR3 has 17 amino acids. The CDR3 DNA reads as TGTGCCAGCAGCTTGGGGAGGGACACTTATGGGGACACTGAAGCTTTCTTT. Encoded protein: CASSLGRDTYGDTEAFF.

The genes are TRBV25-1 and TRBJ1-2; D might be TRBD1 (6 bases). The CDR3 runs 11 residues. CDR1 is MGHDK and CDR2 is SYGVNS in the germline V gene. V was trimmed by 6 bases and J by 5 bases, leaving 7 bases between them. This chain's CDR3 is CASSRGYGYTF. The CDR3 bases are TGTGCCAGCAGCAGGGGTTATGGCTACACCTTC.

The rearrangement joins TRBV6-2 or TRBV6-3 to TRBJ2-3; 8 nucleotides match TRBD2. Looked up from germline, CDR1 is MNHEY and CDR2 is SVGEGT. J gave up 2 bases and V 4 bases, and 14 bases lay outside the gene matches. CDR3 length equals 18 residues. The CDR3 sequence is CASSLGGGLGIPTDTQYF. The CDR3, as DNA: TGTGCCAGCAGTTTGGGGGGGGGACTAGGGATACCCACAGATACGCAGTATTTT.

This clone was recorded only once. CDR3 protein: CASRPGQTGELFF. CDR3 DNA sequence: TGTGCCAGCAGGCCAGGGCAAACCGGGGAGCTGTTTTTT. This chain connects TRBV7-3 to TRBJ2-2; D perhaps matches TRBD1 (5 bases). CDR1 is SGHTA, CDR2 FQGTGA, per germline. This CDR3 region has 13 residues. Between the trimmed V and J ends, which lost 6 bases and 5 bases, there was a span of 10 bases.

The chain couples TRBV4-1 to TRBJ2-3, with 14 positions matching TRBD2. This CDR3 has 17 residues. Losses at the gene ends were 3 bases for V and 5 bases for J; bases not matched to a gene: 7. Germline V lookup: CDR1 MGHRA, CDR2 YSYEKL. CDR3 in amino acids: CASSHQTSGGAQDTQYF. CDR3 in DNA: TGCGCCAGCAGCCATCAGACTAGCGGGGGGGCCCAAGATACGCAGTATTTT.

The V and J genes are TRBV14 and TRBJ2-5; 11 bases match TRBD2. V shed 1 base and J 2 bases; nucleotides not matched to a gene: 21. Per germline, CDR1 SGHDN and CDR2 FVKESK. The CDR3 contains 22 residues. CDR3 coding DNA: TGTGCCAGCAGCCAAGGATCACCCGGAGGCACCCGACTAGCGGGAAGGCAAGAGACCCAGTACTTC. This encodes CASSQGSPGGTRLAGRQETQYF.

This chain connects TRBV7-6 to TRBJ2-5, with D tentatively TRBD2 (6 bases). The germline CDR1 and CDR2 sequences are SGHVS and FNYEAQ. The CDR3 has 15 amino acids. With 1 base removed from V and 5 bases from J, the gap between germline ends came to 14 bases. The CDR3 DNA reads TGTGCCAGCAGCTTAGGTGGGGGAGGCGGGGAGACCCAGTACTTC. Amino acid sequence: CASSLGGGGGETQYF.

This sequence joins TRBV12-5 and TRBJ2-7, with TRBD1 identical over 8 bases. V lost 3 bases and J lost 7; bases outside the gene matches: 11. CDR3 length: 15 residues. CDR1 and CDR2 (germline): LGHNT, FRNRAP. The CDR3: CASGLSDRGEREQYF. The CDR3 DNA reads TGTGCTAGTGGTTTATCAGACAGGGGAGAACGGGAGCAGTACTTC.